This is a list of T cell receptor beta chains from one sample in a study of shared clonotypes between healthy human individuals. The method was immunoSEQ multiplex PCR; TCRdb's version includes in-frame clones alone and lacks a portion of them. Of around 1.9 million clones in the sample, 80% to 95% were seen once. The material sequenced was naive CD8+ T cells from PBMCs. These receptors were obtained from a man younger than 30 in good health. Some clones in this sample may be carry-over from other donors' samples. Each CDR3 is given with its conserved first and last residue. The D gene is left open where the match is weak. Rows may omit the clone size; those that give it use once, few, many or a size class.

v_call	d_call	j_call	clone_size	cdr3_nt	cdr3_aa
TRBV7-9	NA	TRBJ1-1	NA	TGTGCCAGCAGCTTAGGCTCCCGGGAAGCTTTCTTT	CASSLGSREAFF
TRBV7-9	NA	TRBJ2-3	NA	TGTGCCAGCAGCTTAGGGATAGGGCGGGGAGATACGCAGTATTTT	CASSLGIGRGDTQYF
TRBV4-1	TRBD2	TRBJ2-1	NA	TGCGCCAGCAGCCAAGATTGGGGACTAGCGGATTACAATGAGCAGTTCTTC	CASSQDWGLADYNEQFF
TRBV14	NA	TRBJ2-1	NA	TGTGCCAGCAGCCCCGGGAAGAACAATGAGCAGTTCTTC	CASSPGKNNEQFF
TRBV2	NA	TRBJ1-5	NA	TGTGCCAGCCGCTTTTGGGGGCAGAATCAGCCCCAGCATTTT	CASRFWGQNQPQHF
TRBV5-8	TRBD1	TRBJ1-6	NA	TGTGCCAGCTGTGCGGACAGGGGTGCTTCACCCCTCCACTTT	CASCADRGASPLHF
TRBV4-3	TRBD1	TRBJ1-1	NA	TGCGCCAGCAGCCAAGACGGAACCGGGACAGGGGGCCTCAACACTGAAGCTTTCTTT	CASSQDGTGTGGLNTEAFF
TRBV5-1	NA	TRBJ1-2	NA	TGCGCCAGCAGCTTTGCGGGAAATATGGCCTATGGCTACACCTTC	CASSFAGNMAYGYTF
TRBV27	TRBD1	TRBJ2-7	NA	TGTGCCAGCAGTCCCTCGGCGGACAGGCCGATCTACGAGCAGTACTTC	CASSPSADRPIYEQYF
TRBV28	TRBD1	TRBJ2-3	NA	TGTGCCAGCACCCCTGGATGGACAGGGGATGGAGATACGCAGTATTTT	CASTPGWTGDGDTQYF
TRBV2	TRBD1	TRBJ1-2	NA	TGTGCCAGCAGTGACGGACAGGGTTTGGGCAATGGCTACACCTTC	CASSDGQGLGNGYTF
TRBV6-5	NA	TRBJ2-6	NA	TGTGCCAGCAGTTACTCCAGGGTGCCTGGGGCCAACGTCCTGACTTTC	CASSYSRVPGANVLTF
TRBV7-9	NA	TRBJ2-1	NA	TGTGCCAGCAGCTCTTACCCCGGGCAGTTCTTC	CASSSYPGQFF
TRBV5-1	TRBD2	TRBJ2-7	NA	TGCGCCAGCAGCAGGGGACTAGCGGAAAGCTACGAGCAGTACTTC	CASSRGLAESYEQYF
TRBV7-6	NA	TRBJ1-1	NA	TGTGCCAGCAGCCGCAGCAGGGGTATGAACACTGAAGCTTTCTTT	CASSRSRGMNTEAFF
TRBV30	NA	TRBJ2-7	NA	TGTGCCTGGACCCAGGGGCTTAGACTCTACGAGCAGTACTTC	CAWTQGLRLYEQYF
TRBV6-5	NA	TRBJ2-7	NA	TGTGCCACCAGAACGGGACCTAGTATGAGTGAGCAGTACTTC	CATRTGPSMSEQYF
TRBV28	TRBD1	TRBJ1-2	NA	TGTGCCAGCAGCCCCGGGACAGGGGGCCTTGCGAGTGGCTACACCTTC	CASSPGTGGLASGYTF
TRBV6-1	NA	TRBJ2-1	NA	TGTGCCACCGGAGACATGCATGAGCAGTTCTTC	CATGDMHEQFF
TRBV28	NA	TRBJ1-1	NA	TGTGCCAGCAGTTTAGTATGGGGGGGTACGGGTTACACTGAAGCTTTCTTT	CASSLVWGGTGYTEAFF
TRBV20-1	TRBD1	TRBJ1-1	NA	TGCAGTGCCGCGACAGGGGATCGGGCTTTCTTT	CSAATGDRAFF
TRBV25-1	NA	TRBJ2-5	NA	TGTGCCAGCAGTGAAGGGGCGGCACCACAAGAGACCCAGTACTTC	CASSEGAAPQETQYF
TRBV6-5	TRBD1	TRBJ1-2	NA	TGTGCCAGCAAAAACAGGGGACCTAACTATGGCTACACCTTC	CASKNRGPNYGYTF
TRBV20-1	NA	TRBJ2-1	NA	TGCAGTGCTAGAGCCCGGGAGCAGTTCTTC	CSARAREQFF
TRBV27	NA	TRBJ2-3	NA	TGTGCCAGCAGCTACTCCACCTCCCCGACAGATACGCAGTATTTT	CASSYSTSPTDTQYF
TRBV27	NA	TRBJ1-5	NA	TGTGCCAGCACTCCGACGGGGGTAGGTCAGCCCCAGCATTTT	CASTPTGVGQPQHF
TRBV4-2	TRBD1	TRBJ1-5	NA	TGTGCCAGCAGCCCCTTCCAGGGGGCCTATAGCAATCAGCCCCAGCATTTT	CASSPFQGAYSNQPQHF
TRBV5-8	NA	TRBJ2-7	once	TGTGCCAGCAGCTCTAGACAGACATACGAGCAGTACTTC	CASSSRQTYEQYF
TRBV9	NA	TRBJ2-5	NA	TGTGCCAGCAGCGGGAATGGTTTTCAAGAGACCCAGTACTTC	CASSGNGFQETQYF
TRBV6-6	NA	TRBJ1-2	NA	TGTGCCAGCAGCCAAGGACCGGGTTACACCTTC	CASSQGPGYTF
TRBV5-6	NA	TRBJ2-5	NA	TGTGCCAGCAGCACCGATCGAAAGACCCAGTACTTC	CASSTDRKTQYF
TRBV25-1	NA	TRBJ1-2	NA	TGTGCCACCAAGAGCAACCATAACTATGGCTACACCTTC	CATKSNHNYGYTF
TRBV2	NA	TRBJ2-7	NA	TGTGCCAGCAGTCCCGACAAGGGCCCCACCGAAAGCTTC	CASSPDKGPTESF
TRBV6-1	TRBD2	TRBJ2-1	once	TGTGCCAGTGGGAGGGGAGGGAATGAGCAGTTCTTC	CASGRGGNEQFF
TRBV5-1	TRBD1	TRBJ1-1	NA	TGCGCCAGCAGCTTGGGACAGGGGGCGTCCACTGAAGCTTTCTTT	CASSLGQGASTEAFF
TRBV2	NA	TRBJ2-5	NA	TGTGCCAGCAGTGATAGGGAGACCCAGTACTTC	CASSDRETQYF
TRBV7-7	TRBD2	TRBJ2-7	NA	TGTGCCAGCAGCTCCGGGACTAGCCGCGAGCAGTACTTC	CASSSGTSREQYF
TRBV7-8	NA	TRBJ1-3	NA	TGTGCCAGCAGCTTAGTAGGGGGGCGCCCTGGAAACACCATATATTTT	CASSLVGGRPGNTIYF
TRBV23-1	TRBD1	TRBJ2-7	NA	TGCGCCAGCAAACCGGGACAGGACTACGAGCAGTACTTC	CASKPGQDYEQYF
TRBV7-9	TRBD2	TRBJ2-7	NA	TGTGCCAGCAGCTTATGGACTAGCGGGGACTACGAGCAGTACTTC	CASSLWTSGDYEQYF
TRBV4-1	TRBD2	TRBJ2-1	NA	TGCGCCAGCAGCCAAGAAGGACTAGCGGGCACATTACGCTCCTACAATGAGCAGTTCTTC	CASSQEGLAGTLRSYNEQFF
TRBV5-6	TRBD1	TRBJ1-5	NA	TGTGCCAGCAGCCGGCACCGGGACAGGGGGTTTAAGTGGGATCAGCCCCAGCATTTT	CASSRHRDRGFKWDQPQHF
TRBV10-2	NA	TRBJ1-1	NA	TGCGCCAGCAGTGCGGGACAAGGTAACACTGAAGCTTTCTTT	CASSAGQGNTEAFF